This T cell receptor beta chain was sequenced during a study of CD8+CD57+ T cells in acquired aplastic anemia. Template material for TCR beta VDJ and CDR3 profiling consisted of genomic DNA. From the reads, TCRdb called clonotypes with MiXCR, one entry per CDR3 protein. The sample yields more than 150,000 distinct CDR3 sequences, around 45% seen once. Germline V CDR1 and CDR2: DFQATT, SNEGSKA (reference sequence). The V and J ends lost 3 bases and 4 bases, in that order; junction bases with no gene match: 8. This CDR3 region has 15 residues. In patients chosen for sequencing, flow cytometry had shown CD8+CD57+ cell expansion.

The sample consisted of sorted CD4+, CD8+, or CD8+CD57+ T cells (not recorded which) from PBMCs. The rearrangement links TRBV20-1 to TRBJ2-5, with TRBD2 identical over 10 bases. The source of this sequence is a human donor with aplastic anemia. The CDR3, as DNA: TGCAGTGCTAGTTCTAGCGGGAGACGCCTAGAGACCCAGTACTTC. Its translation: CSASSSGRRLETQYF.